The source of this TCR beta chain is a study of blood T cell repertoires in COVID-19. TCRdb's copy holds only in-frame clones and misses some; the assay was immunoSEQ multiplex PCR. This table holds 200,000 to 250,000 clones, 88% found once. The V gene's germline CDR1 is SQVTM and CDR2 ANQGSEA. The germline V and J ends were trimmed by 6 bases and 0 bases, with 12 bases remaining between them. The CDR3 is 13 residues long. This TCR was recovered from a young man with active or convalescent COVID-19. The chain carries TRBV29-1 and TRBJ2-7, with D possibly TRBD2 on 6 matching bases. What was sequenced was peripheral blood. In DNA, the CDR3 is TGCAGCGTGGGGACCGGGAGCTCCTACGAGCAGTACTTC. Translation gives CSVGTGSSYEQYF.